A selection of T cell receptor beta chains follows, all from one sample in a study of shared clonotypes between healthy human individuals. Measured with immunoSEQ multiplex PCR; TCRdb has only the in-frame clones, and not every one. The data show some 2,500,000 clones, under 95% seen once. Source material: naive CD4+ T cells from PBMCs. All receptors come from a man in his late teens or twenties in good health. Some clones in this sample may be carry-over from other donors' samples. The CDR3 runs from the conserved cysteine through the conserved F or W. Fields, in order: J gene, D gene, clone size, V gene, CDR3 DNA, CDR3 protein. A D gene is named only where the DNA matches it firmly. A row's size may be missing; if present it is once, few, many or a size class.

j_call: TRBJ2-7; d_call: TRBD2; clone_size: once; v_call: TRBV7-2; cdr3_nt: TGTGCCAGCAGCCCATTCCCCCGTAGCGGGAGCGAGCAGTACTTC; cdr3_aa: CASSPFPRSGSEQYF
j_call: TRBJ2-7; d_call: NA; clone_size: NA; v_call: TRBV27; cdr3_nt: TGTGCCAGCAGTGAGACAGGCCCCTACGAGCAGTACTTC; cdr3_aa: CASSETGPYEQYF
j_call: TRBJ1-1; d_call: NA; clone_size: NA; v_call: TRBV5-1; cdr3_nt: TGCGCCAGCAGGAGTCAGGCGACTGGGGTGAACACTGAAGCTTTCTTT; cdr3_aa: CASRSQATGVNTEAFF
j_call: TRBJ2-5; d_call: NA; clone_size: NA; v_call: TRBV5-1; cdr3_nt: TGCGCCAGCAGCCCCACTAGGGATTGGCCGGGGGAGACCCAGTACTTC; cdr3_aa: CASSPTRDWPGETQYF
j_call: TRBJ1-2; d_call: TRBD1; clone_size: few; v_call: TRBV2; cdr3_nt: TGTGCCAGCAGTTATGGGACAGGGGCAGGCTACACCTTC; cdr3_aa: CASSYGTGAGYTF
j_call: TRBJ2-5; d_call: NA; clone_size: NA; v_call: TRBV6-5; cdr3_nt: TGTGCCAGCAGTTACGGGAGCACCCTCCAAGAGACCCAGTACTTC; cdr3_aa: CASSYGSTLQETQYF
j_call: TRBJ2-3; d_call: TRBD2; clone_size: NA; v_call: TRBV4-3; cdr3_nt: TGCGCCAGCAGCCTTAGCGGGAGAGTCACAGATACGCAGTATTTT; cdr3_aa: CASSLSGRVTDTQYF
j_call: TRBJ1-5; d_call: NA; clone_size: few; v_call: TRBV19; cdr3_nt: TGTGCCAGTATGTGGTTTTCGGAGAGCAATCAGCCCCAGCATTTT; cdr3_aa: CASMWFSESNQPQHF
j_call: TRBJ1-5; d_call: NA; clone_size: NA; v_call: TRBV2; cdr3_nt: TGTGCCACCTCCCTGGGTTTTCCGGCGGGGCAGCCCCAGCATTTT; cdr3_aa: CATSLGFPAGQPQHF
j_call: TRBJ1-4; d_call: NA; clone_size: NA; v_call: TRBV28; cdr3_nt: TGTGCCAGCAGTCCGGCCCAAGGAAAACTGTTTTTT; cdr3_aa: CASSPAQGKLFF
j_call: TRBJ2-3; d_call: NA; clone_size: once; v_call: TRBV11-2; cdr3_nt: TGTGCCAGCAGCTCTGGACAGACTTTCGCAGATACGCAGTATTTT; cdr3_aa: CASSSGQTFADTQYF
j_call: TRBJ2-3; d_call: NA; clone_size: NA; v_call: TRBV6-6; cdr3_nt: TGTGCCAGCAGTTACTCCCCAACCGCGGATACGCAGTATTTT; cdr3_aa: CASSYSPTADTQYF
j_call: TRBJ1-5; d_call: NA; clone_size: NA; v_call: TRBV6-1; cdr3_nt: TGTGCCAGCAGAACTGACTCATTTGACCGGCCCCAGCATTTT; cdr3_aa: CASRTDSFDRPQHF
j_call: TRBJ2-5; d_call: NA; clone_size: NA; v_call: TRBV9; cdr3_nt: TGTGCCAGCAGCGTAGGTAGTCTTAGGCGGGAGACCCAGTACTTC; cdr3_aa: CASSVGSLRRETQYF